These T cell receptor beta chains were read from a single sample in a study of long-term antiretroviral therapy in people with HIV. Method: immunoSEQ multiplex PCR; TCRdb's copy keeps in-frame clones and lacks some. The sample records over 25,000 clones, 95% to 97% being singletons. This specimen was unsorted PBMCs, taken approximately 6.8 years after starting antiretroviral therapy. The origin of the receptors is a man in his thirties or forties with HIV. Each CDR3 is given with its conserved first and last residue. D genes are given only for firm matches.

.	TRBJ2-6	TRBV6-1	TGTGCCAGCAGTTCCGGGGGGGCCAACGTCCTGACTTTC	CASSSGGANVLTF
.	TRBJ1-2	TRBV27	TGTGCCAGCAGTTCCGGACAAGACGGCTACACCTTC	CASSSGQDGYTF
TRBD2	TRBJ2-1	TRBV19	TGTGCCAGTAGTATCCCTCGGACTAGCGGGGCCGAGCAGTTCTTC	CASSIPRTSGAEQFF
.	TRBJ2-5	TRBV21-1	TGTGCCAGCAGCAAAGGTGGGCGGGGGCAAGAGACCCAGTACTTC	CASSKGGRGQETQYF
TRBD2	TRBJ2-1	TRBV7-9	TGTGCCAGCAGCTCGACTAGCGGGAGAGGGAATGAGCAGTTCTTC	CASSSTSGRGNEQFF
.	TRBJ2-7	TRBV11-2	TGTGCCAGCAGAAAAACTGCTGAAGGGGAGCAGTACTTC	CASRKTAEGEQYF
TRBD2	TRBJ2-3	TRBV2	TGTGCCAGCAGTCAAGGGACTAGCGGGTATAGCACAGATACGCAGTATTTT	CASSQGTSGYSTDTQYF
TRBD1	TRBJ1-2	TRBV11-2	TGTGCCAGCAGCTCCCAGAAAGACAGGGGGGGAGTTAGTTATGGCTACACCTTC	CASSSQKDRGGVSYGYTF
.	TRBJ1-2	TRBV7-9	TGTGCCAGCAGCTTAGTTGGGACACCCACCGACACCTTC	CASSLVGTPTDTF
.	TRBJ1-6	TRBV7-2	TGTGCCAGCAGCTTAAATGGGGGAGTCGCAAATTCACCCCTCCACTTT	CASSLNGGVANSPLHF
.	TRBJ1-1	TRBV30	TGTGCCTGGAGGGGACAGAACACTGAAGCTTTCTTT	CAWRGQNTEAFF
.	TRBJ2-7	TRBV7-6	TGTGCCAGCAGCTTAGGGGCTACAGGGACCCCTAACGAGCAGTACTTC	CASSLGATGTPNEQYF
.	TRBJ1-6	TRBV27	TGTGCCAGCAGTTCTACCTCGACCCTCCACTTT	CASSSTSTLHF
.	TRBJ2-7	TRBV5-1	TGCGCCAGCAGCTTGAATGTGGGAGTACAGGGAACCTACGAGCAGTACTTC	CASSLNVGVQGTYEQYF
.	TRBJ1-2	TRBV6-1	TGTGCCAGCAGTGAAGGGTGGGGCGCGAACTATGGCTACACCTTC	CASSEGWGANYGYTF
TRBD1	TRBJ1-2	TRBV5-1	TGCGCCAGCAGCTTTGACAGGGACGGCTACACCTTC	CASSFDRDGYTF